This TCR beta chain stems from a study of cytomegalovirus exposure and HLA in healthy donors. Study results and limitations: Indistinguishable V segments such as TRBV6-2 and TRBV6-3 were excluded. Most TCR sequences were rare, but some public TCRs occurred in many donors.

Primers included in the PCR were 60 Vbeta and 13 Jbeta primers. Libraries were prepared by immunoSEQ multiplex PCR; TCRdb keeps only in-frame clonotypes and omits some of them. The sample lists a few hundred thousand clones; approximately 80% were seen once. This CDR3 is built from 16 residues. Germline CDR1 and CDR2: SEHNR and FQNEAQ (reference sequence). V shed 4 bases, J shed 2 bases, and the junction held 5 bases outside the gene matches. This clone was observed a handful of times. Its specificity is not known. The sequenced sample consisted of PBMCs. The source is a girl aged 2-10 years in good health and CMV-seronegative. The J gene is TRBJ2-7, the V gene TRBV7-9; 13 positions match TRBD2. The CDR3 protein is CASSSRLAGGTYEQYF. The CDR3, as DNA: TGTGCCAGCAGCTCGAGACTAGCGGGAGGAACCTACGAGCAGTACTTC.